One and the same sample provided the 3 T cell receptor beta chains below, sequenced in a study of T cell clonality in common variable immunodeficiency. Findings and limits, study-wide: Fewer deletions and N-nucleotide insertions were reportedly seen in common variable immunodeficiency TCR beta sequences.

For these TCRs, the target antigens are not known. Sequencing was performed with immunoSEQ multiplex PCR; in TCRdb, only in-frame clones are kept and a portion is missing. The sample includes some 16,000 clones. The source material was peripheral blood mononuclear cells. These receptor sequences come from a human donor with common variable immunodeficiency.

About this clone: Read coverage stops 3 residues before the CDR3 terminus; the germline J gene supplies the remainder. The chain couples TRBV7-2 to TRBJ2-3, with 7 bases identical to TRBD1. The trim removed 5 bases at V and 2 bases at J, leaving 7 bases unmatched. Germline V gene data show CDR1 as SGHTA and CDR2 as FQGNSA. There are 15 residues in the CDR3. The sequenced CDR3 bases are TGTGCCAGCAGCCTGAGACAGGGTAACACAGATACG. The encoded protein is CASSLRQGNTDT. The full CDR3 is CASSLRQGNTDTQYF. Full variable domain (missing parts from reference TRBV7-2 and TRBJ2-3): GAGVSQSPSNKVTEKGKDVELRCDPISGHTALYWYRQSLGQGLEFLIYFQGNSAPDKSGLPSDRFSAERTGGSVSTLTIQRTQQEDSAVYLCASSLRQGNTDTQYFGPGTRLTVL.

Remarks on this clone: The read terminates 3 residues before the CDR3 end, so the remaining end is supplied by the germline J gene. V is TRBV19 and J is TRBJ2-1; TRBD1 is a possible D gene (6 bases). Germline CDR1 is LNHDA and CDR2 is SQIVND (reference sequence). CDR3 length: 16 amino acids. Trimming removed 1 base at V and 6 bases at J, with 16 bases between. Here the CDR3 reads CASSIVAQGTGNEQFF. Incomplete CDR3 DNA: TGTGCCAGTAGTATAGTTGCGCAGGGGACGGGCAATGAG.

Turning to this clone: The read ends 3 residues before the CDR3 terminus; that terminus is restored from the germline J gene. The rearrangement uses TRBV10-3 and TRBJ2-5; D may be TRBD2 (6 bases). The ends were cut back, 10 bases at V and 4 bases at J, with 13 bases in the middle. The CDR3 contains 12 residues. Per the germline V gene, CDR1 is ENHRY and CDR2 is SYGVKD. CDR3: CATGPGVETQYF. CDR3 DNA, as far as it was read: TGTGCCACCGGGCCGGGGGTAGAGACC.